The 13 T cell receptor beta chains below were found in one sample sequenced in a study of T cell clonality in common variable immunodeficiency. The protocol was immunoSEQ multiplex PCR, while the TCRdb copy is restricted to in-frame clones and leaves out a portion. Recorded here are about 52,000 clones, none singletons. The sequenced material came from peripheral blood mononuclear cells. These receptors were collected from a person between 18 and 75 years old in good health.

The table lists this clone with many counts. The read finishes 3 residues shy of the CDR3 end, and the germline J gene is used to complete it. The chain combines TRBV5-4 with TRBJ1-6; D is possibly TRBD1 (5 bases). Germline V lookup: CDR1 SGHNT, CDR2 YYREEE (reference sequence). Trimming cost V 2 bases and J 9 bases, with 9 bases left between them. The CDR3 is made up of 13 amino acids. The sequenced part of the CDR3 DNA is TGTGCCAGCAGCTTAACAGGAGGTTCACCC. Translated: CASSLTGGSP. The full-length CDR3 reads as CASSLTGGSPLHF.

This clone was recorded many times. The CDR3 end falls 3 residues outside the read, so it is completed with the germline J gene. The chain recombines TRBV2 with TRBJ1-2, with D possibly being TRBD1 (5 bases). V lost 10 bases, J lost 3 bases, and 15 bases lay in between. The CDR3 totals 13 residues. CDR1 is SNHLY and CDR2 is FYNNEI in the germline V gene. The part of the CDR3 DNA that was read is TGTGCCATTCCACTGGGGCAATACTATGGC. It codes for CAIPLGQYYG. The whole CDR3 sequence reads CAIPLGQYYGYTF.

Many counts were recorded for this clone. The CDR3 end is not reached by the read, which stops 3 residues before it; the germline J gene fills it in. This chain connects TRBV20-1 to TRBJ2-5; weak D call: TRBD1 (5 bases). V was trimmed by 6 bases and J by 5 bases, leaving 16 bases between them. Germline CDR1 reads DFQATT; CDR2 reads SNEGSKA (reference sequence). CDR3 length: 13 amino acids. The CDR3 protein is CSAHQGSGETQYF. Partial CDR3 DNA: TGCAGTGCGCACCAGGGTTCGGGTGAGACC.

This clone was detected many times. The read ends 3 residues before the CDR3 terminus; that terminus is restored from the germline J gene. The genes are TRBV5-1 and TRBJ1-6; D remains unclear. V gave up 4 bases and J gave up 5 bases, with 16 bases separating them. The CDR3 has 16 amino acids. Germline-derived CDR1 and CDR2 are SGHRS and YFSETQ. The part of the CDR3 DNA that was read is TGCGCCAGCAGCACTAGCGAACAGTCTAATAATTCACCC. Encoded protein: CASSTSEQSNNSP. The whole CDR3 reads CASSTSEQSNNSPLHF.

This clone was counted between two and nine times. The CDR3 is cut off 3 residues early in the read; its end comes from the germline J gene. The V gene is TRBV18, the J gene TRBJ2-7; TRBD1 agrees at 8 bases. The CDR3 consists of 17 residues. CDR1 is KGHSH and CDR2 is LQKENI in the germline V gene. V trimming: 0 bases; J trimming: 0 bases; junction bases outside the gene matches: 7. CDR3 DNA (partial): TGTGCCAGCTCACCACCGGGGGACAGGAGCAGCTCCTACGAG. It codes for CASSPPGDRSSSYE. The full-length CDR3 reads as CASSPPGDRSSSYEQYF.

This clone has a count of ten or more. The CDR3 end is not reached by the read, which stops 3 residues before it; the germline J gene fills it in. This chain joins TRBV12-3 or TRBV12-4 and TRBJ2-7, with TRBD1 matching over 8 bases. CDR3 size: 15 residues. V shed 6 bases and J 0 bases; nucleotides not matched to a gene: 7. CDR3 region: CASSGQGYTSYEQYF. Incomplete CDR3 DNA: TGTGCCAGCAGCGGACAGGGTTATACCTCCTACGAG.

As to this clone: The read gets to within 3 residues of the CDR3 end, and the germline J gene fills in the rest. This chain uses TRBV7-9 with TRBJ2-1; 8 bases align to TRBD1. V was pared by 3 bases and J by 5 bases, with 3 bases of the junction left unmatched. This CDR3 spans 14 amino acids. In germline, CDR1 is SEHNR, CDR2 FQNEAQ (reference sequence). The DNA read from the CDR3 is TGTGCCAGCAGCTTTGGACAGGGCAACAATGAG. Protein product: CASSFGQGNNE. The CDR3 in its entirety is CASSFGQGNNEQFF.

This clone was counted at least ten times. The read terminates 3 residues ahead of where the CDR3 ends, so the germline J gene completes it. The rearrangement joins TRBV19 to TRBJ2-2, with 7 bases aligning to TRBD1. The CDR3 covers 13 residues. Germline lookup yields CDR1 LNHDA and CDR2 SQIVND (reference sequence). Germline trimming cut 9 bases from V and 7 bases from J; bases unmatched to any gene: 8. The CDR3 spells CASGDRAGGELFF. CDR3 bases read: TGTGCCAGCGGAGACAGGGCTGGCGGGGAG.

Ten or more counts support this clone. A read error may account for a junction end that differs from germline. The read comes to an end 3 residues before the CDR3 does, leaving the germline J gene to fill in the end. The genes are TRBV4-2 and TRBJ1-2, with TRBD1 identical over 7 bases. The CDR3 spans 15 residues. The germline V gene encodes CDR1 LGHNA and CDR2 YNFKEQ. CDR3 DNA, as far as it was read: TGCGCCAGCAGCCAAAGGACAGGCCTCAACTATGGC. Protein sequence: CASSQRTGLNYG. The whole CDR3 sequence reads CASSQRTGLNYGYTF.

This clone was found many times. The DNA ends 3 residues before the CDR3 does, and the rest of the CDR3 is filled in from the germline J gene. The chain couples TRBV30 to TRBJ1-2; D might be TRBD1 (5 bases). Between the trimmed V and J ends, which lost 0 bases and 2 bases, there was a span of 22 bases. The length of the CDR3 is 18 residues. Germline-derived CDR1 and CDR2 are GTSNPN and SVGIG (reference sequence). This chain's CDR3 is CAWSVRPGHSRTNYGYTF. The covered CDR3 bases are TGTGCCTGGAGTGTACGACCAGGGCATAGTAGGACGAACTATGGC.

This clone was detected ten times or more. From the germline J gene comes the end of the CDR3, since the read stops 3 residues before it. V is TRBV6-2 or TRBV6-3 and J is TRBJ2-2; weak D call: TRBD2 (5 bases). Germline-derived CDR1 and CDR2 are MNHEY and SVGEGT. V lost 9 bases, J lost 1 base, and 15 bases lay in between. The CDR3 is made up of 15 amino acids. The CDR3 here is CASALATKNTGELFF. The CDR3 DNA, read in part, is TGTGCCAGTGCTCTAGCAACCAAGAACACCGGGGAG.

As concerns this clone: The sequence runs out 3 residues before the end of the CDR3; the remainder is reconstructed from the germline J gene. The V gene is TRBV19, the J gene TRBJ2-2, with TRBD2 identical over 7 bases. The CDR3 has 16 residues. Germline CDR1 reads LNHDA; CDR2 reads SQIVND (reference sequence). The CDR3 bases that were read are TGTGCCAGTAGTATCTACAGAGAAGGGACTAATGAAAAG. Amino acids: CASSIYREGTNEK. The CDR3 as a whole reads CASSIYREGTNEKLFF.

This clone was seen more than once but under ten times. The read terminates 3 residues ahead of where the CDR3 ends, so the germline J gene completes it. The V call is TRBV11-3, the J call TRBJ2-3; 9 positions agree with TRBD1. Germline CDR1 SGHNT, CDR2 YENEEA. The length of the CDR3 is 14 residues. The sequenced part of the CDR3 DNA is TGTGCCAGCAGCCAAAGACAGGGGGAAGAGACG. Its protein is CASSQRQGEET. The full CDR3 is CASSQRQGEETQYF. The full variable domain, completed using reference TRBV11-3 and TRBJ2-3, is EAGVVQSPRYKIIEKKQPVAFWCNPISGHNTLYWYLQNLGQGPELLIRYENEEAVDDSQLPKDRFSAERLKGVDSTLKIQPAELGDSAVYLCASSQRQGEETQYFGPGTRLTVL.